Listed below are T cell receptor beta chains from one sample, sequenced in a study of control samples from healthy donors and cancer patients. Sequencing used immunoSEQ multiplex PCR; TCRdb keeps in-frame clones, though not all of them. The repertoire has 40,000 to 50,000 clones, less than 85% of them found once; the top ten carry 47%. The sequencing sample was made of blood. The receptors were sampled from a man aged 60 to 69 in good health. CDR3s include the opening cysteine and the closing phenylalanine or tryptophan. D genes are given only for firm matches. Clone size appears in some rows only: once, few, many, or a class for an expanded clone.

-	TRBV19	TRBJ1-5	-	TGTGCCAGTAGTAAGGATATGCGGCAGCCCCAGCATTTT	CASSKDMRQPQHF
-	TRBV5-1	TRBJ2-2	once	TGCGCCAGCAGCCCCGGACAGATGAACACCGGGGAGCTGTTTTTT	CASSPGQMNTGELFF
-	TRBV28	TRBJ1-3	many	TGTGCCAGCAGTTTTGGCCAGGGGATCGACACCATATATTTT	CASSFGQGIDTIYF
-	TRBV23-1	TRBJ1-1	-	TGCGCCAGCGCCAGGGTGGATAAAGCTTTCTTT	CASARVDKAFF
TRBD1	TRBV7-8	TRBJ1-1	-	TGTGCCAGCAGCGGCCAGGGGGGCTCAGGTGAAGCTTTCTTT	CASSGQGGSGEAFF
-	TRBV18	TRBJ1-2	-	TGTGCCAGCTCACCCCTGGAAAACTATGGCTACACCTTC	CASSPLENYGYTF
-	TRBV27	TRBJ2-7	-	TGTGCCAGCAGTTTCCGGGGACCCTACGAGCAGTACTTC	CASSFRGPYEQYF
-	TRBV7-6	TRBJ1-4	-	TGTGCCAGCAGCTTAGCGGCGTCTAATGAAAAACTGTTTTTT	CASSLAASNEKLFF
-	TRBV29-1	TRBJ2-5	-	TGCAGCGCCATGGGGGCGCGGAGCGAGTTACAAGAGACCCAGTACTTC	CSAMGARSELQETQYF
-	TRBV11-1	TRBJ2-4	-	TGTGCCAGCAGCTCCCGCCCAGGCGCTCCGGGATCCATTCAGTACTTC	CASSSRPGAPGSIQYF
-	TRBV7-9	TRBJ2-2	-	TGTGCCGCAGGGGCGGGAGCGAACACCGGGGAGCTGTTTTTT	CAAGAGANTGELFF
-	TRBV19	TRBJ1-1	-	TGTGCCAGTAGTCCCCCTGGGGGGGGGCGAACTGAAGCTTTCTTT	CASSPPGGGRTEAFF
-	TRBV7-2	TRBJ1-4	-	TGTGCCAGCAGTCCGGGACTGAGTAATGAAAAACTGTTTTTT	CASSPGLSNEKLFF
-	TRBV6-5	TRBJ1-2	few	TGTGCCAGCAGTTCCGGGACCCTCTATGGCTACACCTTC	CASSSGTLYGYTF